These 31 T cell receptor beta chains originate from one sample sequenced in a study of regulatory T cells in long-lasting Graves disease. This sample's time point: newly diagnosed GD, antithyroid drugs for less than 3 months. Isolated PBMC RNA provided the starting material for the TCR library. CDR3 regions were amplified by Arm-PCR using iRepertoire HTBI primers to build TCR beta libraries. TCRdb re-called the multiplex PCR reads with MiXCR, one entry per CDR3 protein. This sample has some 340,000 distinct CDR3 sequences; roughly 10% occur once, and the top ten carry 15% to 20%. Another study also made use of these data, one on T cells in Graves' hyperthyroidism and ophthalmopathy.

The sample consisted of peripheral blood mononuclear cells (PBMCs), taken at new diagnosis, from a patient treated with antithyroid drugs. These receptors all stem from a woman under 30 with Graves disease.

This clonotype was found many times. This rearrangement joins TRBV2 to TRBJ1-1, with 7 nucleotides matching TRBD1. The V gene end was trimmed by 6 bases and the J gene end by 0 bases; junction bases not matched to a gene: 10. CDR3 length: 16 residues. Germline CDR1 reads SNHLY; CDR2 reads FYNNEI. The CDR3 protein is CASRVRQGPMNTEAFF. The CDR3 DNA follows: TGTGCCAGCAGGGTCAGACAGGGCCCCATGAACACTGAAGCTTTCTTT.

Ten or more counts support this clonotype. The chain recombines TRBV3-1 with TRBJ2-3; no definite D call. V lost 4 bases to trimming and J lost 6 bases, with 11 bases between them. This CDR3 is 13 amino acids long. Looked up from germline, CDR1 is LGHDT and CDR2 is YNNKEL (reference sequence). In DNA, the CDR3 is TGTGCCAGCAGCCGCACCGTGTGGGATACGCAGTATTTT. It codes for CASSRTVWDTQYF.

This clonotype was seen many times. Germline is not matched at one junction end, which may reflect a read error. The chain links TRBV7-2 to TRBJ2-1, with TRBD2 identical over 9 bases. CDR3 length: 18 amino acids. Germline V gene sequence: CDR1 SGHTA, CDR2 FQGNSA. CDR3 bases: TGTGCCAGCAGCTTAGCCACCTTATCAGCGGGAGGTTTGAATGGGCAGTTCTTC. Translated: CASSLATLSAGGLNGQFF.

The genes are TRBV9 and TRBJ2-1; the match to TRBD2 covers 12 bases. J lost 6 bases, V lost 6 bases, and 4 bases had no gene match. The germline V gene has CDR1 SGDLS and CDR2 YYNGEE. The length of the CDR3 is 14 residues. CDR3 protein: CASKPSGGANEQFF. The CDR3 DNA is TGTGCCAGCAAACCTAGCGGGGGGGCCAATGAGCAGTTCTTC.

This clonotype came up many times. The gene calls are TRBV4-2 and TRBJ2-1, with 7 bases identical to TRBD2. CDR3 length equals 11 residues. The ends lost 3 bases at V and 16 bases at J; junction bases unmatched: 6. Germline CDR1 and CDR2: LGHNA and YNFKEQ. The CDR3 is CASSQGGVHFF. The CDR3 DNA reads as TGTGCCAGCAGCCAGGGGGGGGTACATTTCTTC.

This clonotype was observed at least ten times. The chain links TRBV28 to TRBJ1-5; weak D call: TRBD1 (5 bases). CDR1 is MDHEN, CDR2 SYDVKM, per germline. V dropped 3 bases and J dropped 7 bases, with 13 bases sitting between them. The CDR3 length is 14 residues. CDR3 in DNA: TGTGCCAGCAGTTTCTCAGGGTCGAGGCAGCCCCAGCATTTT. It is translated as CASSFSGSRQPQHF.

A few counts support this clonotype. The rearrangement joins TRBV7-6 to TRBJ1-5; 8 nucleotides align to TRBD1. This CDR3 has 15 residues. The V segment lost 4 bases and the J segment 7 bases; nucleotides outside the gene matches: 9. CDR1 and CDR2 from the germline V gene are SGHVS and FNYEAQ. In DNA, the CDR3 is TGTGCCAGCAGCTCGGGACAGGATGGCGCCCAGCCCCAGCATTTT. Residues: CASSSGQDGAQPQHF.

This clonotype has ten or more counts. The V gene is TRBV12-3 or TRBV12-4, the J gene TRBJ1-6; D remains unclear. The CDR3 loop spans 12 amino acids. V was trimmed by 6 bases and J by 10 bases, leaving 10 bases between them. The CDR3 DNA sequence: TGTGCCAGCAGGCCGACCAGCTCACCCCTCCACTTT. Translation: CASRPTSSPLHF.

This clonotype was seen at least ten times. The rearrangement links TRBV28 to TRBJ2-3; D remains unclear. CDR1 and CDR2 (germline): MDHEN, SYDVKM. The CDR3 contains 15 residues. The V end was cut by 6 bases, the J end by 6 bases, with 19 bases between. In DNA, the CDR3 is TGTGCCAGCAGCTCCCGGCCATTTCGAGAGGATACGCAGTATTTT. This gives the protein CASSSRPFREDTQYF.

On this clonotype itself: Just one base apart from a much larger clone, this may be a read error. This rearrangement joins TRBV10-3 to TRBJ2-5; TRBD1 matches 9 bases. The CDR3 has 15 residues. Germline-derived CDR1 and CDR2 are ENHRY and SYGVKD. V shed 6 bases, J shed 5 bases, and the junction held 10 bases outside the gene matches. The CDR3: CAISAETGGLETQYF. As DNA, the CDR3 is TGTGCCATCAGCGCCGAGACAGGGGGATTGGAGACCCAGTACTTC.

This clonotype was observed at least ten times. The chain links TRBV7-2 to TRBJ2-3; 9 bases fit TRBD1. The germline CDR1 and CDR2 sequences are SGHTA and FQGNSA. The CDR3 extends over 16 amino acids. Trimming removed 1 base from V and 3 bases from J; junction bases left unmatched: 5. CDR3: CASSLVVGQGTDTQYF. CDR3 nucleotides: TGTGCCAGCAGCTTAGTGGTGGGACAGGGAACAGATACGCAGTATTTT.

This clonotype showed up many times. The rearrangement links TRBV20-1 to TRBJ2-3, with a tentative D call TRBD2 (5 bases). Germline V CDR1 and CDR2: DFQATT, SNEGSKA (reference sequence). Trimming cost V 2 bases and J 2 bases, with 14 bases left between them. The CDR3 spans 15 residues. The CDR3 region is CSARLGGWNTDTQYF. The CDR3 bases are TGCAGTGCTAGATTGGGCGGGTGGAACACAGATACGCAGTATTTT.

Concerning this clonotype itself: This may come from a read error, since a much larger clone is one base off. The rearrangement joins TRBV13 to TRBJ1-4; 8 nucleotides agree with TRBD1. This CDR3 spans 14 amino acids. Germline-derived CDR1 and CDR2 are PRHDT and FYEKMQ (reference sequence). CDR3 sequence (DNA): TGTGCCAGCAGTCTAGCCACAGGGGGAGAAAAACCGTTTTTT. Translated: CASSLATGGEKPFF.

This clonotype was found a few times. This chain uses TRBV19 with TRBJ2-3; TRBD2 aligns across 7 bases. The CDR3 length is 15 residues. V was pared by 5 bases and J by 2 bases, with 7 bases of the junction left unmatched. Germline CDR1 LNHDA, CDR2 SQIVND (reference sequence). CDR3 DNA sequence: TGTGCCAGTAGTTTGGGGGGGTATTACACAGATACGCAGTATTTT. It is translated as CASSLGGYYTDTQYF.

The V call is TRBV5-5, the J call TRBJ2-4, with 7 bases aligning to TRBD1. The CDR3 runs 17 residues. Germline CDR1 and CDR2: SGHKS and YYEKEE (reference sequence). J was trimmed by 5 bases and V by 3 bases; bases with no gene match: 14. The CDR3 nucleotides are TGTGCCAGCAGCTGGGAGATACCAGGACAGGTGGAAAACATTCAGTACTTC. Its translation is CASSWEIPGQVENIQYF.

This clonotype came up many times. The chain is built from TRBV19 and TRBJ1-2; possible D gene TRBD1, 6 bases. V was pared by 5 bases and J by 8 bases, with 21 bases between. Germline CDR1 reads LNHDA; CDR2 reads SQIVND (reference sequence). The CDR3 is 15 amino acids. CDR3 nucleotides: TGTGCCAGTAGTCCCAGCGGACAGTCAGTGGTCGGCTACACCTTC. Translation gives CASSPSGQSVVGYTF.

This clonotype showed up just a few times. The chain employs TRBV6-1 and TRBJ2-5; no clear D. The CDR3 extends over 14 amino acids. Trimming took off 7 bases at V and 2 bases at J, with 14 bases between the two ends. Germline V CDR1 and CDR2: MNHNS, SASEGT. The CDR3 DNA is TGTGCCAGCACCTCCCCTGGATCACAAGAGACCCAGTACTTC. Translation: CASTSPGSQETQYF.

This clonotype was detected many times. This sequence joins TRBV28 and TRBJ1-2, with D hard to call. The germline V gene encodes CDR1 MDHEN and CDR2 SYDVKM. This CDR3 is built from 14 residues. Trimming pared 5 bases from V and 4 bases from J, leaving 14 bases between. The CDR3 DNA follows: TGTGCCAGCAGTCCCCCGTCGGGCGGCTATGGCTACACCTTC. Amino acids: CASSPPSGGYGYTF.

This clonotype occurred many times. The genes are TRBV6-9 and TRBJ1-4; the D gene is possibly TRBD1 (5 bases). Germline V gives CDR1 MNHGY, CDR2 SVAAGI. The CDR3 is 17 residues long. Trimming took 4 bases from V and 5 from J, leaving 20 bases between them. The CDR3 reads CASSSTPRLTANEKLFF. The CDR3 nucleotides are TGTGCCAGCAGTTCTACCCCAAGGTTGACAGCAAATGAAAAACTGTTTTTT.

This clonotype came up many times. The gene calls are TRBV12-3 or TRBV12-4 and TRBJ1-5; D ambiguous. CDR3 size: 15 residues. V was trimmed by 3 bases and J by 0 bases, leaving 9 bases between them. CDR3 nucleotide sequence: TGTGCCAGCAGTTTTCAGGCAGCTAGCAATCAGCCCCAGCATTTT. Its protein product is CASSFQAASNQPQHF.

This clonotype was recorded many times. The J gene is TRBJ2-1, the V gene TRBV7-6, with 11 bases lining up with TRBD2. The CDR3 has 16 residues. V shed 0 bases and J 2 bases; nucleotides not matched to a gene: 0. Germline CDR1 and CDR2: SGHVS and FNYEAQ. The CDR3 loop is CASSLASGGAYNEQFF. As DNA, the CDR3 is TGTGCCAGCAGCTTAGCTAGCGGGGGGGCCTACAATGAGCAGTTCTTC.

This clonotype was observed many times. The gene calls are TRBV13 and TRBJ2-5; TRBD2 is a possible D gene (5 bases). Germline V gene lookup returns CDR1 PRHDT and CDR2 FYEKMQ (reference sequence). Trimming pared 3 bases from V and 5 bases from J, leaving 10 bases between. There are 13 residues in the CDR3. For the CDR3, the DNA is TGTGCCAGCAGCTTGTCGGAGGCGGAGACCCAGTACTTC. Amino acid sequence: CASSLSEAETQYF.

This clonotype was counted a few times. The chain employs TRBV19 and TRBJ2-3, with D uncertain. Germline V lookup: CDR1 LNHDA, CDR2 SQIVND (reference sequence). This CDR3 region has 12 residues. V lost 4 bases and J 5 bases, leaving 7 bases between the germline ends. DNA for the CDR3: TGTGCCAGTAGTACGGGTCGAGATACGCAGTATTTT. Translating it yields CASSTGRDTQYF.

This clonotype has only one observation. The chain has TRBV19 and TRBJ1-2; D gene uncertain. Trimming cost V 7 bases and J 1 base, with 28 bases left between them. CDR1 is LNHDA, CDR2 SQIVND, per germline (reference sequence). The CDR3 has 19 amino acids. The CDR3 bases are TGTGCCAGTAAATTTGCCCAGGACGGGTCTGCATTAAATAACTATGGCTACACCTTC. Translated, it gives CASKFAQDGSALNNYGYTF.

V is TRBV6-2 or TRBV6-3 and J is TRBJ2-5; no reliable D call. Trimming stripped 2 bases from V and 5 bases from J, with 6 bases between. CDR3 length: 12 amino acids. Germline assignment: CDR1 MNHEY and CDR2 SVGEGT. The CDR3 DNA is TGTGCCAGCAGTTACGTGTCGGAGACCCAGTACTTC. This codes for CASSYVSETQYF.

This chain uses TRBV6-2 or TRBV6-3 with TRBJ1-5, with D uncertain. V was pared by 4 bases and J by 7 bases, with 17 bases between. The V gene's germline CDR1 is MNHEY and CDR2 SVGEGT. The CDR3 contains 15 residues. The DNA of the CDR3 is TGTGCCAGCAGTTTTCCGGGATTCAATAGCCAGCCCCAGCATTTT. It codes for CASSFPGFNSQPQHF.

This clonotype was seen at least ten times. The rearrangement links TRBV27 to TRBJ1-1; D ambiguous. With 2 bases removed from V and 7 bases from J, the gap between germline ends came to 26 bases. Per germline, CDR1 MNHEY and CDR2 SMNVEV (reference sequence). The CDR3 sequence is 18 residues long. The CDR3 nucleotides read TGTGCCAGCAGTTTAACTGCCCGATTACATCGGGCGTCGGGTGAAGCTTTCTTT. It is translated as CASSLTARLHRASGEAFF.

The sample holds many counts of this clonotype. The chain joins TRBV12-3 or TRBV12-4 to TRBJ1-1, with D uncertain. V gave up 2 bases and J gave up 4 bases, with 5 bases separating them. This CDR3 comprises 12 residues. CDR3 sequence: CASSLISTEAFF. For the CDR3, the DNA is TGTGCCAGCAGTTTAATATCCACTGAAGCTTTCTTT.

This clonotype was picked up a small number of times. The chain has TRBV19 and TRBJ1-2; TRBD1 is a possible D gene (6 bases). Per germline, CDR1 LNHDA and CDR2 SQIVND (reference sequence). Trimming removed 7 bases at V and 2 bases at J, with 23 bases between. This CDR3 comprises 17 residues. The CDR3 sequence: CASTPGTRANQNYGYTF. The CDR3, as DNA: TGTGCCAGTACCCCCGGGACACGAGCCAACCAAAACTATGGCTACACCTTC.

This clonotype has a handful of counts. This sequence joins TRBV29-1 and TRBJ2-3; D gene uncertain. Germline V gives CDR1 SQVTM, CDR2 ANQGSEA. The V end was cut by 6 bases, the J end by 4 bases, with 5 bases between. The CDR3 loop spans 10 amino acids. CDR3 amino acids: CSVSPDTQYF. CDR3 DNA sequence: TGCAGCGTATCCCCAGATACGCAGTATTTT.

This clonotype was seen at least ten times. The rearrangement links TRBV20-1 to TRBJ1-2; D is ambiguous. V shed 3 bases and J shed 8 bases, with 19 bases lying between them. Germline V gene lookup returns CDR1 DFQATT and CDR2 SNEGSKA (reference sequence). The CDR3 covers 14 residues. This chain's CDR3 is CSARGRQTARGYTF. DNA for the CDR3: TGCAGTGCTAGGGGGAGACAAACGGCTCGGGGCTACACCTTC.